These T cell receptor beta chains were read from a single sample in a study of patients and donors after allogeneic stem cell transplantation. TCRdb reprocessed the RT-PCR reads with MiXCR, giving one entry per CDR3 protein. This sample has over 150,000 distinct CDR3 sequences, with 41% found just once. Sequenced material: blood, either unsorted or a sorted T cell fraction (not recorded which). The receptors originated from a human donor who was either an allogeneic HSCT recipient or a stem cell or donor lymphocyte infusion donor (not recorded which). It is not recorded whose cells these are; they may come from a transplant donor. The CDR3 runs from the conserved cysteine through the conserved F or W. Fields, in order: J gene, D gene, clone size, V gene, CDR3 protein, CDR3 DNA. D genes are given only for firm matches. Size is omitted from some rows. Given values are once, few, many or a class for expanded clones.

>TRBJ1-2|TRBD1|few|TRBV29-1
CSVEMWTGALFDGYTF
TGCAGCGTTGAAATGTGGACAGGAGCTCTCTTCGACGGCTACACCTTC
>TRBJ2-7|-|few|TRBV5-1
CASSLDRGANYEQYF
TGCGCCAGCAGCCTGGATCGGGGGGCAAATTACGAGCAGTACTTC
>TRBJ2-7|TRBD2|-|TRBV20-1
CSALSPTAGVLYEQYF
TGCAGTGCCCTAAGTCCCACTGCGGGAGTTCTCTACGAGCAGTACTTC
>TRBJ1-5|-|few|TRBV7-2
CASSKEDQPQHF
TGTGCCAGCAGCAAAGAGGATCAGCCCCAGCATTTT
>TRBJ1-4|-|-|TRBV20-1
CSARERSEKLFF
TGCAGTGCTAGAGAGCGGAGTGAAAAACTGTTTTTT
>TRBJ1-5|TRBD1|-|TRBV15
CATRTGGIGNQPQHF
TGTGCCACGAGGACAGGGGGCATAGGCAATCAGCCCCAGCATTTT
>TRBJ1-1|-|few|TRBV5-1
CASSFGLWMNTEAFF
TGCGCCAGCAGCTTTGGACTTTGGATGAACACTGAAGCTTTCTTT
>TRBJ1-6|-|few|TRBV12-3/TRBV12-4
CASSLFLNNSPLHF
TGTGCCAGCAGTTTGTTCCTGAATAATTCACCCCTCCACTTT
>TRBJ1-1|TRBD1|few|TRBV5-1
CASSLMGLTGGNTEAFF
TGCGCCAGCAGCTTGATGGGTCTTACAGGGGGCAACACTGAAGCTTTCTTT
>TRBJ1-1|-|few|TRBV4-2
CASSHLQGFSTEAFF
TGTGCCAGCAGCCACCTACAGGGCTTCAGCACTGAAGCTTTCTTT
>TRBJ2-1|TRBD2|few|TRBV9
CASSPGLAGGREQFF
TGTGCCAGCAGCCCCGGACTAGCGGGAGGTCGTGAGCAGTTCTTC
>TRBJ2-1|-|once|TRBV20-1
CSARDDRRDGNEQFF
TGCAGTGCTAGAGATGACAGACGGGATGGCAATGAGCAGTTCTTC
>TRBJ1-5|TRBD1|many|TRBV19
CASSIDPGQSEHF
TGTGCCAGTAGTATAGATCCGGGACAGAGTGAGCATTTT
>TRBJ1-1|-|many|TRBV6-1
CASSDVRQENTEAFF
TGTGCCAGCAGTGATGTTAGACAGGAGAACACTGAAGCTTTCTTT
>TRBJ2-2|TRBD1|many|TRBV29-1
CSVRGTGANTGELFF
TGCAGCGTCCGTGGGACAGGGGCGAACACCGGGGAGCTGTTTTTT
>TRBJ2-1|-|-|TRBV5-6
CASSLMTLRSYNEQFF
TGTGCCAGCAGCTTAATGACTCTCCGCTCCTACAATGAGCAGTTCTTC
>TRBJ2-2|-|-|TRBV7-9
CAGVSETDTGELFF
TGTGCCGGGGTTAGCGAGACCGACACCGGGGAGCTGTTTTTT
>TRBJ1-4|TRBD1|-|TRBV12-3/TRBV12-4
CASSATGGQEEKLFF
TGTGCCAGCAGTGCAACAGGGGGCCAGGAGGAAAAACTGTTTTTT
>TRBJ2-3|-|few|TRBV3-1
CASSQEKGTQYF
TGTGCCAGCAGCCAAGAGAAGGGTACGCAGTATTTT
>TRBJ2-7|-|-|TRBV12-3/TRBV12-4
CASRMAGRPSEQYF
TGTGCCAGCAGGATGGCGGGACGTCCTAGCGAGCAGTACTTC
>TRBJ1-1|TRBD1|few|TRBV29-1
CSADRDRDNTEAFF
TGCAGCGCCGACCGGGACAGGGACAACACTGAAGCTTTCTTT
>TRBJ2-2|TRBD2|few|TRBV2
CASSLTSHKDSNTGELFF
TGTGCCAGCAGCTTGACTAGCCACAAAGACTCGAACACCGGGGAGCTGTTTTTT
>TRBJ1-4|-|-|TRBV5-1
CASSLGHLEKLFF
TGCGCCAGCAGCTTGGGACATCTGGAAAAACTGTTTTTT
>TRBJ2-1|-|few|TRBV29-1
CSGGRRDSIYNEQFF
TGCAGCGGGGGTCGGCGGGATAGTATCTACAATGAGCAGTTCTTC
>TRBJ1-2|-|-|TRBV29-1
CSVSSRESAYSYTF
TGCAGCGTTTCGAGTCGAGAGTCCGCCTATAGCTACACCTTC
>TRBJ2-1|-|-|TRBV9
CASSVNPRNNEQFF
TGTGCCAGCAGCGTAAACCCGCGTAACAATGAGCAGTTCTTC
>TRBJ1-5|TRBD1|once|TRBV4-2
CASSQDLIPGQGARTLPNQPQHF
TGTGCCAGCAGCCAAGACCTAATTCCGGGACAGGGGGCGCGTACGCTTCCCAATCAGCCCCAGCATTTT
>TRBJ1-4|-|once|TRBV7-6
CASSKDKRKEKLFF
TGTGCCAGCAGCAAGGACAAGAGGAAGGAAAAGCTGTTTTTT
>TRBJ1-2|TRBD1|few|TRBV12-3/TRBV12-4
CASSEDRPSNYGYTF
TGTGCCAGCAGTGAGGACAGGCCGTCTAACTATGGCTACACCTTC
>TRBJ2-1|-|-|TRBV19
CATSQQDSSYNEQFF
TGTGCCACCTCCCAACAGGACTCATCCTACAATGAGCAGTTCTTC
>TRBJ2-5|TRBD1|-|TRBV5-1
CASSIGQGETQYF
TGCGCCAGCAGCATTGGACAGGGGGAGACCCAGTACTTC
>TRBJ1-1|-|-|TRBV4-1
CASSPPRRGDTEAFF
TGCGCCAGCAGCCCCCCACGGCGAGGGGACACTGAAGCTTTCTTT
>TRBJ1-1|-|few|TRBV20-1
CSARGEFTNTEAFF
TGCAGTGCTAGAGGGGAGTTCACGAACACTGAAGCTTTCTTT
>TRBJ1-2|-|many|TRBV12-3/TRBV12-4
CASSPGLILNYGYTF
TGTGCCAGCAGTCCGGGACTCATTCTTAACTATGGCTACACCTTC
>TRBJ2-1|-|-|TRBV7-2
CASSSSGRQIPYNEQFF
TGTGCCAGCAGCTCGTCCGGGCGGCAGATACCCTACAATGAGCAGTTCTTC
>TRBJ2-7|TRBD2|-|TRBV20-1
CSARYRGRERQSYEQYF
TGCAGTGCTCGATATCGTGGGCGGGAGCGCCAGTCCTACGAGCAGTACTTC
>TRBJ1-1|TRBD1|-|TRBV29-1
CSVETGDPNTEAFF
TGCAGCGTGGAGACAGGGGACCCGAACACTGAAGCTTTCTTT
>TRBJ2-7|-|few|TRBV6-2/TRBV6-3
CASTRSEVEEQYF
TGTGCCAGCACCCGTAGTGAAGTTGAAGAGCAGTACTTC
>TRBJ1-2|-|few|TRBV7-2
CASSLAPGRYYGYTF
TGTGCCAGCAGCTTAGCCCCGGGACGTTACTATGGCTACACCTTC
>TRBJ1-1|-|-|TRBV6-5
CASSYWRDTEAFF
TGTGCCAGCAGTTATTGGAGGGACACTGAAGCTTTCTTT
>TRBJ2-1|TRBD2|-|TRBV4-3
CASSPSREGSYNEQFF
TGCGCCAGCAGCCCCTCTAGGGAGGGCTCCTACAATGAGCAGTTCTTC
>TRBJ2-6|-|-|TRBV7-9
CASSKGTGANVLTF
TGTGCCAGCTCAAAAGGGACAGGGGCCAACGTCCTGACTTTC